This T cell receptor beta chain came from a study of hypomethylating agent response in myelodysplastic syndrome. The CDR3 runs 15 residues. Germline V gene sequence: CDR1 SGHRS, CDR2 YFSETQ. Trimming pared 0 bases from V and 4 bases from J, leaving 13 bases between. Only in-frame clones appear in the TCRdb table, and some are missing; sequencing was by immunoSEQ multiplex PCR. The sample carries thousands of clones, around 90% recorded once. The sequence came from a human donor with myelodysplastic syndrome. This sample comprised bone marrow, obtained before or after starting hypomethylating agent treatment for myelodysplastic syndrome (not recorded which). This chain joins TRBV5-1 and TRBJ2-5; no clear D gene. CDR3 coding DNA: TGCGCCAGCAGCTTGGCGGGTTTAGGTGGAGAGACCCAGTACTTC. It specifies CASSLAGLGGETQYF.